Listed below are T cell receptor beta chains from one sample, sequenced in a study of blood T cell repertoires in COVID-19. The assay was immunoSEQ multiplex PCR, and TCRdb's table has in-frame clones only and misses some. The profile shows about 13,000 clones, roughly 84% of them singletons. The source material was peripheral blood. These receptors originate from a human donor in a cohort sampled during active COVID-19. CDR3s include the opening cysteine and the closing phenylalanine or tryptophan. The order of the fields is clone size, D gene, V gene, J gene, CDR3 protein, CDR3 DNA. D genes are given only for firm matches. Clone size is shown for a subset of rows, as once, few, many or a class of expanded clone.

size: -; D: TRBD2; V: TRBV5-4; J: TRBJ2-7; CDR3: CASSSLAGGTYEQYF; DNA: TGTGCCAGCAGCTCACTAGCGGGGGGTACCTACGAGCAGTACTTC
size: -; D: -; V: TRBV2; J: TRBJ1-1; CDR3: CASIQGWNTEAFF; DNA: TGTGCCAGTATCCAGGGTTGGAACACTGAAGCTTTCTTT
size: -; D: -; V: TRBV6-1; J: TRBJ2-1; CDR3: CASSEVGGSYNEQFF; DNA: TGTGCCAGCAGTGAAGTCGGGGGCTCCTACAATGAGCAGTTCTTC
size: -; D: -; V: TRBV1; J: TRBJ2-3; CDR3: CTSSQWGLGCGYSTDTQYF; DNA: TGCACCAGCAGCCAATGGGGACTAGGGTGTGGGTATAGCACAGATACGCAGTATTTT
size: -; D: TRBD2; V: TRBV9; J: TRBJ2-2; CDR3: CASSVDPPAGVAGELFF; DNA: TGTGCCAGCAGCGTAGATCCTCCGGCGGGGGTTGCCGGGGAGCTGTTTTTT
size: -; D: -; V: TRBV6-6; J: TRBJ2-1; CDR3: CASSYNGAYNEQFF; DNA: TGTGCCAGCAGTTACAACGGTGCCTACAATGAGCAGTTCTTC
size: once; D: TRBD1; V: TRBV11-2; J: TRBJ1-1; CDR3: CASTQDRDTEAFF; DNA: TGTGCCAGCACTCAGGACAGGGACACTGAAGCTTTCTTT
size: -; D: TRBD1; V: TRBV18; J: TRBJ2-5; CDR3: CASSSSPGTGEETQYF; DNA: TGTGCCAGCTCGTCCTCTCCCGGGACAGGGGAAGAGACCCAGTACTTC
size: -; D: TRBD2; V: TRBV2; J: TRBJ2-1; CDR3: CASSVVLAGVSGEQFF; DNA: TGTGCCAGCAGCGTAGTTCTAGCGGGAGTAAGTGGTGAGCAGTTCTTC
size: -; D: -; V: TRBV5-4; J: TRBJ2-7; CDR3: CASSLGEGGRNYEQYF; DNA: TGTGCCAGCAGCTTGGGGGAGGGGGGACGGAACTACGAGCAGTACTTC
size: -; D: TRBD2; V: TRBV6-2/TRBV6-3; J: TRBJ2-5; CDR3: CASSYLLAETQYF; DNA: TGTGCCAGCAGTTACCTACTAGCGGAGACCCAGTACTTC
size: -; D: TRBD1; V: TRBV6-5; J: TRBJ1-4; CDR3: CASSPDRVREKLFF; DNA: TGTGCCAGCAGCCCGGACAGGGTTCGGGAAAAACTGTTTTTT
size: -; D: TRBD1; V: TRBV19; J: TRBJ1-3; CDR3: CASSPGGAGGNTIYF; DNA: TGTGCCAGTAGTCCAGGGGGCGCGGGAGGAAACACCATATATTTT
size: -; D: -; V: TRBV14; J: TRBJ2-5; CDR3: CASSLVVETQYF; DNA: TGTGCCAGCAGCCTAGTGGTGGAGACCCAGTACTTC
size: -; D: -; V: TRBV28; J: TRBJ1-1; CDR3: CASSYSFLFF; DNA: TGTGCCAGCAGTTACAGTTTTCTTTTCTTT
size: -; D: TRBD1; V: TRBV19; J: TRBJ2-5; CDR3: CASSIDHGTGGAWAKTQYF; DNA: TGTGCCAGTAGTATAGATCACGGGACAGGGGGCGCCTGGGCGAAGACCCAGTACTTC
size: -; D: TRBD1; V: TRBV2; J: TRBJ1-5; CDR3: CASRRGGQVGNQPQHF; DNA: TGTGCCAGCAGGAGGGGAGGACAGGTGGGCAATCAGCCCCAGCATTTT
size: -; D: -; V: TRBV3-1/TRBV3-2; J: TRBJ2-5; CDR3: CASSQEQGFGETQYF; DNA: TGTGCCAGCAGCCAAGAACAGGGTTTCGGAGAGACCCAGTACTTC
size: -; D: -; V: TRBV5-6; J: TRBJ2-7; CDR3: CASSSSSYEQYF; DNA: TGTGCCAGCAGCTCGAGCTCCTACGAGCAGTACTTC
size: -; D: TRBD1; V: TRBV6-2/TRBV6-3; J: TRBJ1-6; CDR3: CASSSPGTGNSPLHF; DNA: TGTGCCAGCAGCTCACCCGGGACAGGCAATTCACCCCTCCACTTT
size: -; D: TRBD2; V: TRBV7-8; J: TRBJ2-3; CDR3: CASRSTPAYERGTSSTDTQYF; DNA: TGTGCCAGCAGGTCTACCCCCGCGTATGAGCGGGGAACGTCTAGCACAGATACGCAGTATTTT
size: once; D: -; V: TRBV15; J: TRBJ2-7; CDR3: CATSEGTGDYEQYF; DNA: TGTGCCACCAGCGAGGGCACTGGGGACTACGAGCAGTACTTC
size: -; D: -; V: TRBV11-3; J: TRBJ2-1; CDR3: CASSLIGLLDNEQFF; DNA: TGTGCCAGCAGCTTAATAGGACTTCTAGACAATGAGCAGTTCTTC
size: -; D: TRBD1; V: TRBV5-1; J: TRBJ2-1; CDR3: CASSLRDRAEQFF; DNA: TGCGCCAGCAGCTTGAGAGACAGGGCTGAGCAGTTCTTC
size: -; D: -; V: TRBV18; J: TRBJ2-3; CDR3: CASSLRTSTDTQYF; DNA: TGTGCCAGCTCACTCCGTACTAGCACAGATACGCAGTATTTT
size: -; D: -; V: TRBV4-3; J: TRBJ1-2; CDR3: CASSQTHILNYGYTF; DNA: TGCGCCAGCAGCCAAACCCACATTTTAAACTATGGCTACACCTTC
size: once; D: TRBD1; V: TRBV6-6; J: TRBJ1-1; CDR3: CASSYPGQGFTEAFF; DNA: TGTGCCAGCAGTTACCCCGGACAGGGTTTTACTGAAGCTTTCTTT
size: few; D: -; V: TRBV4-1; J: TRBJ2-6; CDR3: CASSQVLARSGANVLTF; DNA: TGCGCCAGCAGCCAGGTACTAGCCCGCTCTGGGGCCAACGTCCTGACTTTC
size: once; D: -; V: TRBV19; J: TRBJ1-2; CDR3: CASRDPGTNYGYTF; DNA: TGTGCCAGTAGGGACCCCGGGACAAACTATGGCTACACCTTC